This T cell receptor beta chain appears in the sequencing data of a study of T cell repertoires in cytomegalovirus infection. Whole-study findings and limits: Clonotypes of TCR beta that were HLA-C-restricted and CMV-specific dominated the ex vivo response.

The table lists this clonotype with a few counts. The antigen is undetermined. Trimming took off 0 bases at V and 4 bases at J, with 16 bases between the two ends. CDR3 length: 17 residues. Germline loops: CDR1 SGHVS, CDR2 FQNEAQ. TCRdb re-analysed the reads in MiXCR, keeping a single row per CDR3 protein. The profile shows under 150,000 distinct CDR3 sequences, 30% of them singletons. The sample in question was CD8+ T cells from cultured PBMCs, obtained from culture after CMV antigen stimulation. This TCR was sampled from a human donor in good health (CMV status not recorded). Some clones in this sample may be carry-over from other donors' samples. The genes are TRBV7-8 and TRBJ1-5; D perhaps matches TRBD1 (5 bases). DNA of the CDR3: TGTGCCAGCAGCTTAGCGGTTCTGGGGGTCCGGAATCAGCCCCAGCATTTT. Protein sequence: CASSLAVLGVRNQPQHF.